These 23 T cell receptor beta chains were sequenced from one sample in a study of cytomegalovirus exposure and HLA in healthy donors. PCR used 60 Vbeta primers and 13 Jbeta primers. Repertoires were generated with immunoSEQ multiplex PCR, while TCRdb's copy carries only in-frame clones and drops some. The data hold over 75,000 clones, with approximately 86% observed a single time. The sequencing sample was made of PBMCs. These receptor sequences come from a young man in good health and CMV-seropositive.

The rearrangement links TRBV5-8 to TRBJ2-7, with no clear D. Germline V gene data show CDR1 as SGHTS and CDR2 as YDEGEE. This CDR3 spans 12 amino acids. Trimming took off 2 bases at V and 3 bases at J, with 6 bases between the two ends. Here the CDR3 DNA reads TGTGCCAGCAGCTTAAGAGACTACGAGCAGTACTTC. It yields the protein CASSLRDYEQYF.

The chain has TRBV5-6 and TRBJ2-1; 11 bases agree with TRBD2. V shed 0 bases and J 6 bases; nucleotides not matched to a gene: 5. There are 16 residues in the CDR3. Germline values: CDR1 SGHDT, CDR2 YYEEEE. CDR3 sequence: CASSLALAGVGNEQFF. CDR3 coding DNA: TGTGCCAGCAGCTTGGCACTAGCGGGAGTTGGCAATGAGCAGTTCTTC.

The gene calls are TRBV12-5 and TRBJ1-1; 10 bases are shared with TRBD1. Trimming removed 2 bases from V and 6 bases from J; junction bases left unmatched: 9. Germline CDR1 reads LGHNT; CDR2 reads FRNRAP. The CDR3 extends over 16 amino acids. The CDR3 nucleotides read TGTGCTAGTGGTTTGTCCCGGACAGGGGGAGTCCCTGAAGCTTTCTTT. Protein: CASGLSRTGGVPEAFF.

This chain links TRBV30 with TRBJ2-7; TRBD2 aligns across 10 bases. Germline V gene data show CDR1 as GTSNPN and CDR2 as SVGIG (reference sequence). After removal of 3 bases from V and 6 bases from J, the junction contained 8 bases not matched to a gene. This CDR3 is 14 amino acids long. Here the CDR3 reads CAWSLVLAGSEQYF. Here the CDR3 DNA reads TGTGCCTGGAGCCTCGTACTAGCGGGATCCGAGCAGTACTTC.

V gene TRBV10-1 combines with J gene TRBJ2-3; 13 nucleotides align to TRBD2. CDR1 is WNHNN and CDR2 is SYGVQD in the germline V gene (reference sequence). The CDR3 length is 17 residues. Trimming at V came to 3 bases and at J to 3 bases, leaving 6 bases not matched to a gene. CDR3 protein: CASSDSGLAGETDTQYF. Written as DNA, the CDR3 is TGCGCCAGCAGTGACTCTGGACTAGCGGGAGAAACAGATACGCAGTATTTT.

The CDR3 region has the DNA TGTGCCAGCTGGGGGACAGTCCAAGAGACCCAGTACTTC. Protein sequence: CASWGTVQETQYF. The rearrangement joins TRBV6-1 to TRBJ2-5, with 7 bases matching TRBD1. The CDR3 loop spans 13 amino acids. Germline CDR1 reads MNHNS; CDR2 reads SASEGT. V lost 8 bases, J lost 1 base, and 4 bases stayed unmatched.

The chain employs TRBV29-1 and TRBJ1-6; 9 positions agree with TRBD1. This CDR3 comprises 13 residues. Germline CDR1 is SQVTM and CDR2 is ANQGSEA. V dropped 4 bases and J dropped 9; count of bases not matched to a gene: 4. The chain's CDR3 is CSVGQGVGSPLHF. CDR3 bases: TGCAGCGTTGGACAGGGGGTCGGTTCACCCCTCCACTTT.

The chain is built from TRBV7-9 and TRBJ2-1, with 7 positions matching TRBD2. After removal of 5 bases from V and 8 bases from J, the junction contained 15 bases not matched to a gene. Germline V CDR1 and CDR2: SEHNR, FQNEAQ (reference sequence). This CDR3 is 16 amino acids long. The DNA of the CDR3 is TGTGCCAGCAGCCGGCCCCTGGCGGGAGATCTCCATGAGCAGTTCTTC. Protein: CASSRPLAGDLHEQFF.

CDR3 protein: CASSEEGVGRETQYF. The CDR3 DNA follows: TGTGCCAGCAGTGAAGAAGGAGTTGGGAGGGAGACCCAGTACTTC. The chain joins TRBV2 to TRBJ2-5; D is possibly TRBD2 (6 bases). The CDR3 runs 15 residues. V was trimmed by 1 base and J by 5 bases, leaving 14 bases between them. The germline V gene encodes CDR1 SNHLY and CDR2 FYNNEI.

V usage is TRBV5-6 and J usage is TRBJ1-3, with 7 bases matching TRBD1. The V and J ends lost 5 bases and 4 bases, in that order; junction bases with no gene match: 9. CDR3 length equals 15 residues. Germline CDR1 reads SGHDT; CDR2 reads YYEEEE. CDR3 sequence: CASSYRQGPGNTIYF. The CDR3 nucleotides are TGTGCCAGCAGTTACCGACAGGGTCCCGGAAACACCATATATTTT. The whole variable domain, remainder taken from reference TRBV5-6 and TRBJ1-3, is DAGVTQSPTHLIKTRGQQVTLRCSPKSGHDTVSWYQQALGQGPQFIFQYYEEEERQRGNFPDRFSGHQFPNYSSELNVNALLLGDSALYLCASSYRQGPGNTIYFGEGSWLTVV.

This clone has just one count. Here the CDR3 omits its conserved ending phenylalanine or tryptophan, so a read error is the likely source. In DNA form, the CDR3 reads TGTGCCAGTACCCTTGGGGGCTCGGCCCTCTATGGCTACACCCTC. Translation: CASTLGGSALYGYTL. The gene calls are TRBV19 and TRBJ1-2, with a weak D call TRBD1 (6 bases). Trimming removed 7 bases from V and 4 bases from J, with 19 bases in between. The length of the CDR3 is 15 residues. CDR1 LNHDA and CDR2 SQIVND come from the germline V gene (reference sequence).

The J gene is TRBJ2-5, the V gene TRBV5-8; 7 bases match TRBD1. J was trimmed by 2 bases and V by 4 bases; bases with no gene match: 17. The germline gives CDR1 SGHTS, CDR2 YDEGEE. This CDR3 region has 18 residues. CDR3 DNA sequence: TGTGCCAGCAGCGCCCGATTACTTCAACCAGGGGGACAAGAGACCCAGTACTTC. This codes for CASSARLLQPGGQETQYF.

This chain joins TRBV29-1 and TRBJ2-7; 12 bases line up with TRBD1. The CDR3 is 13 residues long. Germline CDR1 is SQVTM and CDR2 is ANQGSEA. After removal of 7 bases from V and 6 bases from J, the junction contained 7 bases not matched to a gene. The chain's CDR3 is CSAARDRGLEQYF. In nucleotides, the CDR3 is TGCAGCGCAGCCCGGGACAGGGGGCTCGAGCAGTACTTC.

This clone was detected only once. The chain recombines TRBV4-1 with TRBJ2-1; tentative D call: TRBD2 (5 bases). Germline V lookup: CDR1 MGHRA, CDR2 YSYEKL. The CDR3 runs to 15 residues. V lost 4 bases to trimming and J lost 0 bases, with 10 bases between them. The CDR3 loop reads CASSLAGSSYNEQFF. CDR3 sequence (DNA): TGCGCCAGCAGCCTAGCTGGGAGCTCCTACAATGAGCAGTTCTTC.

This rearrangement joins TRBV2 to TRBJ2-7; possible D gene TRBD2, 7 bases. The germline gives CDR1 SNHLY, CDR2 FYNNEI. This CDR3 comprises 13 residues. V lost 6 bases and J lost 5, with 14 bases in between. CDR3 nucleotide sequence: TGTGCCAGCAGACCCCGGGGGGCCAACGAGCAGTACTTC. Amino acid sequence: CASRPRGANEQYF.

V is TRBV5-5 and J is TRBJ2-2; TRBD2 is a possible D gene (5 bases). There are 16 residues in the CDR3. The V gene lost 1 base and the J gene lost 3 bases, with 13 bases spanning the gap. Germline values: CDR1 SGHKS, CDR2 YYEKEE (reference sequence). The CDR3 nucleotides read TGTGCCAGCAGCTTGCTCCCAGCGGAATACACCGGGGAGCTGTTTTTT. Translation gives CASSLLPAEYTGELFF. The entire variable domain, with the rest obtained from reference TRBV5-5 and TRBJ2-2, is as follows: DAGVTQSPTHLIKTRGQQVTLRCSPISGHKSVSWYQQVLGQGPQFIFQYYEKEERGRGNFPDRFSARQFPNYSSELNVNALLLGDSALYLCASSLLPAEYTGELFFGEGSRLTVL.

This chain uses TRBV7-3 with TRBJ1-1; tentatively, D is TRBD1 (5 bases). This CDR3 is 13 amino acids long. Germline CDR1 reads SGHTA; CDR2 reads FQGTGA. The V and J ends lost 9 bases and 1 base respectively, with 12 bases between them. CDR3 DNA sequence: TGTGCCAGTAGGTTGGGGCCGAACACTGAAGCTTTCTTT. Translation gives CASRLGPNTEAFF.

This chain links TRBV10-2 with TRBJ2-7; D not resolved. V lost 7 bases and J 7 bases, leaving 11 bases between the germline ends. This CDR3 has 11 residues. Germline V gives CDR1 WSHSY, CDR2 SAAADI. For the CDR3, the DNA is TGCGCCAGCACCGTCGGCGGTGAGCAGTACTTC. Its translation is CASTVGGEQYF.

The rearrangement links TRBV7-8 to TRBJ2-3; no clear D gene. The ends were cut back, 3 bases at V and 0 bases at J, with 7 bases in the middle. The CDR3 spans 14 residues. CDR1 is SGHVS and CDR2 is FQNEAQ in the germline V gene. The CDR3 sequence: CASSFLPSTDTQYF. CDR3 DNA sequence: TGTGCCAGCAGCTTTCTCCCGAGCACAGATACGCAGTATTTT.

The chain carries TRBV2 and TRBJ2-7; 7 nucleotides align to TRBD1. The CDR3 runs to 13 residues. Germline V lookup: CDR1 SNHLY, CDR2 FYNNEI. Trimming cost V 3 bases and J 3 bases; bases outside gene matches: 2. DNA for the CDR3: TGTGCCAGCAGTGAGGGACAGATCTACGAGCAGTACTTC. Residues: CASSEGQIYEQYF.

The rearrangement links TRBV5-1 to TRBJ2-7, with 11 bases that match TRBD2. The J segment lost 3 bases and the V segment lost 1 base, leaving 3 bases of the junction unmatched. CDR1 is SGHRS, CDR2 YFSETQ, per germline. The CDR3 contains 15 residues. Here the CDR3 reads CASSLSLAGVYEQYF. CDR3 nucleotides: TGCGCCAGCAGCTTGTCACTAGCGGGAGTCTACGAGCAGTACTTC.

The chain recombines TRBV11-2 with TRBJ2-4, with D maybe TRBD2 (6 bases). The V end lost 1 base, the J end lost 8 bases, and 9 bases lay between the germline ends. CDR1 is SGHAT and CDR2 is FQNNGV in the germline V gene. The CDR3 spans 13 residues. The CDR3 DNA follows: TGTGCCAGCAGCTTAGCGCGCGGGGACATTCAGTACTTC. This sequence encodes CASSLARGDIQYF.

The genes are TRBV10-3 and TRBJ1-3, with 10 bases fitting TRBD1. J lost 7 bases, V lost 3 bases, and 3 bases had no gene match. CDR3 size: 14 residues. Germline loops: CDR1 ENHRY, CDR2 SYGVKD. This chain's CDR3 is CAISEPTGGNTIYF. In DNA form, the CDR3 reads TGTGCCATCAGTGAACCGACAGGGGGCAACACCATATATTTT.